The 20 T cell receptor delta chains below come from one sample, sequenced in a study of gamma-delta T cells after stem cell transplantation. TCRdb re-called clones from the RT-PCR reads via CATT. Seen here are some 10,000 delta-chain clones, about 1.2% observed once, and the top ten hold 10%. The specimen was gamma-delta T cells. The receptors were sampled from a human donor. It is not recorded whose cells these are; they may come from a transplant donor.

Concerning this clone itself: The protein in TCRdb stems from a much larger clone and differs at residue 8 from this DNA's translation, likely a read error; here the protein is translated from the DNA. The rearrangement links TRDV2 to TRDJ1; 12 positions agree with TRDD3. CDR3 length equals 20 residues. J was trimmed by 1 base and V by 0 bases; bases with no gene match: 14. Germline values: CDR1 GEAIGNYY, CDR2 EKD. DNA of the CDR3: TGTGCCTGTGACACCGTGGCCGCTGGGGGATACGCAAGGGGCACCGATAAACTCATCTTT. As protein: CACDTVAAGGYARGTDKLIF.

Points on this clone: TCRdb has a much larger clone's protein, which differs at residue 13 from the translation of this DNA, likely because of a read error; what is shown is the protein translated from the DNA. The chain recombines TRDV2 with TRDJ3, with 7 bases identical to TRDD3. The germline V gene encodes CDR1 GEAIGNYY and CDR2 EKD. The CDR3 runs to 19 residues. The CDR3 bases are TGTGCCTGTGACACTGCCGGGGGATCCAGCTCCTGGAACACCCGACAGATGTTTTTC. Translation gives CACDTAGGSSSWNTRQMFF.

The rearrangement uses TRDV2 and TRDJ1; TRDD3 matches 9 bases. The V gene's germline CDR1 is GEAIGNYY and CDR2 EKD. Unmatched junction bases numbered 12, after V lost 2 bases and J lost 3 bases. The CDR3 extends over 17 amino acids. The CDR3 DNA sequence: TGTGCCTGTGACATGGTACTGGGGGACCTACCCTCCGATAAACTCATCTTT. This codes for CACDMVLGDLPSDKLIF.

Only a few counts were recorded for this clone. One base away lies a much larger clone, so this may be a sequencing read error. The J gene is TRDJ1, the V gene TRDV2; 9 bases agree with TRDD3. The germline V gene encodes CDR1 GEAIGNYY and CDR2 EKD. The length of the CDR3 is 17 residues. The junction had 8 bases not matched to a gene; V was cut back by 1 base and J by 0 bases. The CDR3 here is CACDTLGDMDYTDKLIF. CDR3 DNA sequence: TGTGCCTGTGACACATTGGGGGATATGGATTACACCGATAAACTCATCTTT.

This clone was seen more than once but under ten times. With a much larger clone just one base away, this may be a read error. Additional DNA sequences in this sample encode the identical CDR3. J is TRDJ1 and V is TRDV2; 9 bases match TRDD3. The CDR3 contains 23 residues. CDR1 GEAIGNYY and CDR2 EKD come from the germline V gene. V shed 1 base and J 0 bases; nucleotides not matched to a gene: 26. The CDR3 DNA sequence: TGTGCCTGTGACACGATTAGTTCAACAAATGTACTGGGGGACCCGGTCAACACCGATAAACTCATCTTT. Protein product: CACDTISSTNVLGDPVNTDKLIF.

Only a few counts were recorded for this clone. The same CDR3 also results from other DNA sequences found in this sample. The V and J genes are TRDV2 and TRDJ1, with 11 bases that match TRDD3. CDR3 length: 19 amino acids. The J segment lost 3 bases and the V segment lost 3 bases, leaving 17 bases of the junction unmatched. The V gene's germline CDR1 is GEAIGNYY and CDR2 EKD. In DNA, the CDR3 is TGTGCCTGTGACGGGCTGGGGGATACAAGGCCAGGTGTGGCCGATAAACTCATCTTT. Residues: CACDGLGDTRPGVADKLIF.

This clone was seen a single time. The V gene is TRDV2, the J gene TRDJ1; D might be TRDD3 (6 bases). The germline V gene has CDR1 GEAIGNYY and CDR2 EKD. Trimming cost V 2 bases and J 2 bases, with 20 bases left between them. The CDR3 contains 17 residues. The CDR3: CACDKVGAPVVTDKLIF. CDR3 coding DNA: TGTGCCTGTGACAAAGTGGGGGCTCCAGTTGTGACCGATAAACTCATCTTT.

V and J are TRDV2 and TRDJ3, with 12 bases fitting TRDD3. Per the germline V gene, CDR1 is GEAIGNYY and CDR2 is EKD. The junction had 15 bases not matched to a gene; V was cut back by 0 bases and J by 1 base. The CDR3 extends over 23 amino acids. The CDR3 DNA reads TGTGCCTGTGACACCGGATTCGTACTGGGGGATACAGGGGGATCCTGGGACACCCGACAGATGTTTTTC. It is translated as CACDTGFVLGDTGGSWDTRQMFF.

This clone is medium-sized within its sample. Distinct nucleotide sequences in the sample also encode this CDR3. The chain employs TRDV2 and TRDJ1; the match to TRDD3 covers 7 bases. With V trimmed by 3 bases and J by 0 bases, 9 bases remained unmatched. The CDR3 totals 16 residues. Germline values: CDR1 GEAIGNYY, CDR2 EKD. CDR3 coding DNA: TGTGCCTGTGACCCGACTGGGGCCCTGTACACCGATAAACTCATCTTT. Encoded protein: CACDPTGALYTDKLIF.

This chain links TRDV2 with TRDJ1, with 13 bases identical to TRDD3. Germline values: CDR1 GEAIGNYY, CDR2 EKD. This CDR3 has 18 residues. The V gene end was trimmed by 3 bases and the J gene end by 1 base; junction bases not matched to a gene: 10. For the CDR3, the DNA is TGTGCCTGTGACCCTATGCCACTGGGGGATACGCGCACCGATAAACTCATCTTT. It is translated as CACDPMPLGDTRTDKLIF.

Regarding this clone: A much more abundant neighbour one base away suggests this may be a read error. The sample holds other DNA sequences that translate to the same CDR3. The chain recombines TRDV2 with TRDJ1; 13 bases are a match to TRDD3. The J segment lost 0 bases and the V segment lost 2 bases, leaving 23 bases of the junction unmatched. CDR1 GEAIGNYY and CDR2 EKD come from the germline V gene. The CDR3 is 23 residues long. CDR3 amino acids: CACDNVLGDTRDPKTPYTDKLIF. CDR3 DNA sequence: TGTGCCTGTGACAATGTACTGGGGGATACGCGGGACCCTAAGACTCCATACACCGATAAACTCATCTTT.

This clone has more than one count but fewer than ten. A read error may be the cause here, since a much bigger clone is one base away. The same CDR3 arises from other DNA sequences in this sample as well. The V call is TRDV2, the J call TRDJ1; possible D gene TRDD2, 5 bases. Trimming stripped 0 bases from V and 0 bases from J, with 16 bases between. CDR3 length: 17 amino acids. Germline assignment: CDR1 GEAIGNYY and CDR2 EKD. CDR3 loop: CACDTLIKPSNTDKLIF. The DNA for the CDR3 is TGTGCCTGTGACACCCTAATAAAACCTTCAAACACCGATAAACTCATCTTT.

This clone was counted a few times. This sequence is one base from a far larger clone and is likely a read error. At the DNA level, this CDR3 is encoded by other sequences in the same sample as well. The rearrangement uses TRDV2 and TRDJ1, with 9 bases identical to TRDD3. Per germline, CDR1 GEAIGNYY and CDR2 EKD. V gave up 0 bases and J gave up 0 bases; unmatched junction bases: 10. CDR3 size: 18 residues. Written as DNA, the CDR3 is TGTGCCTGTGACACCGTACTGGGGGACAATCAGCACACCGATAAACTCATCTTT. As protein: CACDTVLGDNQHTDKLIF.

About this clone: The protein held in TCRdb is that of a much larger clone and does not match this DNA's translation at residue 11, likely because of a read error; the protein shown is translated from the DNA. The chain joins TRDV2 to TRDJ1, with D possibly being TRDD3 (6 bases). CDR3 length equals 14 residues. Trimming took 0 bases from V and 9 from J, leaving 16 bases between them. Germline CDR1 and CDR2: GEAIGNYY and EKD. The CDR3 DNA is TGTGCCTGTGACACCCTCCGGTCAGGGGATGAACTCATCTTT. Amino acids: CACDTLRSGDELIF.

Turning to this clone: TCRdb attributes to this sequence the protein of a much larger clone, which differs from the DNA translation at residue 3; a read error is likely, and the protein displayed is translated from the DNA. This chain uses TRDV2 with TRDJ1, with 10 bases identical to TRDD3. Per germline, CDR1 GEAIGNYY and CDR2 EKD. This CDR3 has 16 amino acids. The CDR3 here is CARDPLTGGYTDKLIF. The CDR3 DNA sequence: TGTGCCCGTGACCCCCTTACTGGGGGATACACCGATAAACTCATCTTT.

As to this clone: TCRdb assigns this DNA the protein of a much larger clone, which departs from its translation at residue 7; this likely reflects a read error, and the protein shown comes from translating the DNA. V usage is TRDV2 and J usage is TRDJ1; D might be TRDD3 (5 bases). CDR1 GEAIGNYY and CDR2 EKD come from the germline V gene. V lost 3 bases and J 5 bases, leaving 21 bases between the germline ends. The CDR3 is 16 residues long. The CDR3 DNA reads TGTGCCTGTGACCCCGTGGTATACGGCACCGAAGATAAACTCATCTTT. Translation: CACDPVVYGTEDKLIF.

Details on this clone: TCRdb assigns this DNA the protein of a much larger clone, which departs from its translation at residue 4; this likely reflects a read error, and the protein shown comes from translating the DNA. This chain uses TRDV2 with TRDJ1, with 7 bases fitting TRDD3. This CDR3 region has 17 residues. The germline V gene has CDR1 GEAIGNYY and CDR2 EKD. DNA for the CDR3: TGTGCCTGTGGCACCGTAAATCTACTGGGGATGGGCGATAAACTCATCTTT. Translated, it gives CACGTVNLLGMGDKLIF.

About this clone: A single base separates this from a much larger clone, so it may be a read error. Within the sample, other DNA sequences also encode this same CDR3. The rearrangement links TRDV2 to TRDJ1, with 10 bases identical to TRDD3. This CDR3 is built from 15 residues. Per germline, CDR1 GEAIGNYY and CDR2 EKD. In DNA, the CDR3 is TGTGCCTGCGACAGGCTGGGGGATAACGGCGATAAACTCATCTTT. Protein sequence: CACDRLGDNGDKLIF.

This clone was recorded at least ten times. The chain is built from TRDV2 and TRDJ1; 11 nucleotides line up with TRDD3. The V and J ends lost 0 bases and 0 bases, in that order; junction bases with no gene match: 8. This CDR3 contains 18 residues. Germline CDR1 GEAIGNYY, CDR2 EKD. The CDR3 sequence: CACDTVGDTQGYTDKLIF. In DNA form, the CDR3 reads TGTGCCTGTGACACCGTGGGGGATACGCAGGGGTACACCGATAAACTCATCTTT.

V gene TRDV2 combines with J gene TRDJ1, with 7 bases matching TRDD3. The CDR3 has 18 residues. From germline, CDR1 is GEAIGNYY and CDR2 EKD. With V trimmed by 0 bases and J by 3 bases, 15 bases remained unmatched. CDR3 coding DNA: TGTGCCTGTGACACCGTGGTTGTGACTGGGGTCCTGGCCGATAAACTCATCTTT. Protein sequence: CACDTVVVTGVLADKLIF.